In this sample, the clone carrying this T cell receptor beta chain turned up once. Its specificity is unknown. This entry is derived from a study of OX40 agonist ivuxolimab in advanced cancers. Across the study: Of the participants, approximately 36% had some prior anti-PD-1, anti-PD-L1 or anti-CTLA-4 therapy, which was allowed. Study-wide points: The study observed clonal expansion of CD4+ and CD8+ blood T cells by week 6 at 0.1 to 3.0 mg/kg.

The table came from immunoSEQ multiplex PCR; TCRdb's copy has only in-frame clones and leaves some out. The table records about 22,000 clones, approximately 91% of them present only once. This CDR3 region has 14 residues. Germline CDR1 is MNHEY and CDR2 is SVGAGI. V was shortened by 2 bases and J by 5 bases, with 10 bases between the two germline ends. The chain uses TRBV6-5 and TRBJ1-5; D is perhaps TRBD1 (5 bases). This specimen was CD4+ or CD8+ T cells sorted from blood, taken in a trial of the OX40 agonist ivuxolimab. This sequence originates from an adult with an advanced solid tumor such as melanoma, head and neck, liver or kidney cancer. CDR3 sequence reads: CASSYAWGDQPQHF. CDR3 nucleotide sequence: TGTGCCAGCAGTTACGCATGGGGGGATCAGCCCCAGCATTTT.